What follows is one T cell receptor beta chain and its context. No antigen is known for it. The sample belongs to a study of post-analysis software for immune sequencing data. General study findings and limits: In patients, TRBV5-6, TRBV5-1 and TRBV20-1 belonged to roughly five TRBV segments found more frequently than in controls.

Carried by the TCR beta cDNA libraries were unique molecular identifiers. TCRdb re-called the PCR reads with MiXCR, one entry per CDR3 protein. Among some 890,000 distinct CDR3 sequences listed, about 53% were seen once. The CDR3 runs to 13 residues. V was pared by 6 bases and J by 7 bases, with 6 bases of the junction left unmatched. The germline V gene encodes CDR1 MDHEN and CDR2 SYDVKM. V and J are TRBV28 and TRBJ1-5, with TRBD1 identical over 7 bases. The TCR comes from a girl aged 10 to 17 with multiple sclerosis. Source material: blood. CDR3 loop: CASRTGWRQPQHF. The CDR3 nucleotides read TGTGCCAGCAGGACAGGGTGGAGGCAGCCCCAGCATTTT. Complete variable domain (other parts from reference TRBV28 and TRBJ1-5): DVKVTQSSRYLVKRTGEKVFLECVQDMDHENMFWYRQDPGLGLRLIYFSYDVKMKEKGDIPEGYSVSREKKERFSLILESASTNQTSMYLCASRTGWRQPQHFGDGTRLSIL.